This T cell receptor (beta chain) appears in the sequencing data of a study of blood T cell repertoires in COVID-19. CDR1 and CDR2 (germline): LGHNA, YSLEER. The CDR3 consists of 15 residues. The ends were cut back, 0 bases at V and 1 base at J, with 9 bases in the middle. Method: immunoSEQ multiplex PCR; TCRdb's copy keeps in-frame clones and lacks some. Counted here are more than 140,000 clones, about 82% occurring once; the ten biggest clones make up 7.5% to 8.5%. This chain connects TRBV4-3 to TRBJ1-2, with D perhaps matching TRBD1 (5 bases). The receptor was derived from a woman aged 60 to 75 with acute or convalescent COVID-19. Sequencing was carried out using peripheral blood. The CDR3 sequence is CASSQDDRNNYGYTF. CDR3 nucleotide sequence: TGCGCCAGCAGCCAAGATGACAGAAATAACTATGGCTACACCTTC.